The clone carrying this TCR beta chain was seen a handful of times. This record belongs to a study of CD8+ T cells in alopecia areata. The sample's treatment: oral pan-JAK inhibitor, 5-10 mg twice daily. Isolated RNA was reverse transcribed into cDNA used as the sequencing template. Only in-frame clones appear in the TCRdb table, and some are missing; sequencing was by immunoSEQ multiplex PCR. The sample lists about 270,000 clones, 60% occurring once. V was pared by 8 bases and J by 4 bases, with 14 bases between. Germline values: CDR1 SNHLY, CDR2 FYNNEI. The CDR3 has 13 residues. The J gene is TRBJ1-2, the V gene TRBV2; D not resolved. The source material was CD4+ T cells sorted from blood, sampled between weeks 51 and 54, from a patient treated with tofacitinib. This TCR came from a human donor with alopecia areata. The CDR3 spells CASRGLLGYGYTF. The CDR3 bases are TGTGCCAGCCGCGGTCTCCTCGGCTATGGCTACACCTTC.